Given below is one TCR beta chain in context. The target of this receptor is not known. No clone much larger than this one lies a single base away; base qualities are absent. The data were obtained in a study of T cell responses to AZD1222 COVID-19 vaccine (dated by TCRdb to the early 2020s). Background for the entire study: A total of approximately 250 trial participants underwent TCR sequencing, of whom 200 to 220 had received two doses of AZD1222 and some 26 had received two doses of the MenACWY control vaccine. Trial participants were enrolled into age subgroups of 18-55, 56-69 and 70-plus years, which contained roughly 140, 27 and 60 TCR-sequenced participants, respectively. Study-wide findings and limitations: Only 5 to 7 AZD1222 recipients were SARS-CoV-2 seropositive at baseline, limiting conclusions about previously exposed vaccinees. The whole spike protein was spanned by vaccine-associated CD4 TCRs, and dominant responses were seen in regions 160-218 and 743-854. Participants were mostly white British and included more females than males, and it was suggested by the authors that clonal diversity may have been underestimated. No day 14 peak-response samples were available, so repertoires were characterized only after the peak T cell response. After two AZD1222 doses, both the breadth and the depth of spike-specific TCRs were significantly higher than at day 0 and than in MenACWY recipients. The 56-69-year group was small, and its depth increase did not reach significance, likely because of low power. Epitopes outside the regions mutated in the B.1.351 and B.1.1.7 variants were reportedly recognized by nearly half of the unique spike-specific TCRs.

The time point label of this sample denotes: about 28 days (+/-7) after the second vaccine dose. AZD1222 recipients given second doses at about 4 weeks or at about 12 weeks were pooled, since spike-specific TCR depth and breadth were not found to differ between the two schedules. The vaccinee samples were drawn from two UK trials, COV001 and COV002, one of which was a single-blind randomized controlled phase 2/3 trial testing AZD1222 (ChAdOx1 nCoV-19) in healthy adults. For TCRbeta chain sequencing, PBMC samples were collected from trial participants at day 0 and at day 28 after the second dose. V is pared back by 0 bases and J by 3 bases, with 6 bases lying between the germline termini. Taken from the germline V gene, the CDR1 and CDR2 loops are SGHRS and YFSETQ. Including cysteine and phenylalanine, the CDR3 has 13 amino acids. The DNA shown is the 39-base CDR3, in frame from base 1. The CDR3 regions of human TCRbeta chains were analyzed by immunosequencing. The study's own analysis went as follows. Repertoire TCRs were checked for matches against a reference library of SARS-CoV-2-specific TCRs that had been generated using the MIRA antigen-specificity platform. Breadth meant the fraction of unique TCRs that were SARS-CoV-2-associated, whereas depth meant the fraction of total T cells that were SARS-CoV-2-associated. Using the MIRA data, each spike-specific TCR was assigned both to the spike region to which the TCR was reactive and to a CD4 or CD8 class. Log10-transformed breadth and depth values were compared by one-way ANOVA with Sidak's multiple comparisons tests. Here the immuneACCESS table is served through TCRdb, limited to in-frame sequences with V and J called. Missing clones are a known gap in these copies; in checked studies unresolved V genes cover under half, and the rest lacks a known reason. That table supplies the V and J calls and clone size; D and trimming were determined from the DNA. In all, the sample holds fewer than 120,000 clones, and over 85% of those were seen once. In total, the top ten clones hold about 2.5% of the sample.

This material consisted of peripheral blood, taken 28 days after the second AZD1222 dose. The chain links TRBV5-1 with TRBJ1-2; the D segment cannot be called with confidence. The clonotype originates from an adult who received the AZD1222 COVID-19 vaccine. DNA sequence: TGCGCCAGCAGCTTGGAAAGCTACTATGGCTACACCTTC. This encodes CASSLESYYGYTF.